The 10 T cell receptor beta chains reported below all come from one sample, sequenced in a study of cytomegalovirus exposure and HLA in healthy donors (dated by TCRdb to about 2017). The method was the immunoSEQ multiplex PCR assay. TCRdb carries this immuneACCESS record with in-frame sequences only. Its versions omit some clonotypes, under half of them owing to an unresolved V gene in the studies checked, with the rest unexplained. The table for this sample lists some 110,000 clones; around 86% of them were counted only once. Roughly 5.3% of the sample comes from the top ten. Sequencing was done on a sample of PBMCs. Receptors were obtained from a man in his late teens or twenties in good health and CMV-seronegative.

This clone came up once. The chain uses TRBV11-2 and TRBJ1-1; D is ambiguous. The germline V and J ends were trimmed by 0 bases and 2 bases, with 10 bases remaining between them. CDR3 size: 15 residues. Germline CDR1 SGHAT, CDR2 FQNNGV. This CDR3 is CASSLEGSSNTEAFF. In DNA form, the CDR3 reads TGTGCCAGCAGCTTAGAGGGCAGTTCAAACACTGAAGCTTTCTTT.

The chain links TRBV11-2 to TRBJ1-2; D is unresolved. This CDR3 has 14 amino acids. CDR1 is SGHAT and CDR2 is FQNNGV in the germline V gene. V was pared by 0 bases and J by 4 bases, with 9 bases between. CDR3 in amino acids: CASSLDRFTYGYTF. CDR3 DNA sequence: TGTGCCAGCAGCTTAGATCGGTTTACCTATGGCTACACCTTC.

This chain uses TRBV18 with TRBJ2-5, with 10 nucleotides matching TRBD2. Germline V gives CDR1 KGHSH, CDR2 LQKENI. V lost 0 bases and J lost 2; bases outside the gene matches: 9. This CDR3 is 18 amino acids long. CDR3 sequence (DNA): TGTGCCAGCTCACCACCGGTAGCGGGGGGCACCTCTCAAGAGACCCAGTACTTC. Encoded protein: CASSPPVAGGTSQETQYF.

V and J are TRBV11-1 and TRBJ2-7; TRBD2 aligns across 16 bases. The germline V gene has CDR1 SGHAT and CDR2 FQDESV (reference sequence). The CDR3 runs to 18 residues. Trimming took 5 bases from V and 3 from J; bases not matched to a gene: 10. The DNA for the CDR3 is TGTGCCAGCAGCCGTGGGACTAGCGGGGGGGCTAAATACTACGAGCAGTACTTC. Protein product: CASSRGTSGGAKYYEQYF.

The chain carries TRBV5-1 and TRBJ2-5, with 8 positions matching TRBD2. This CDR3 comprises 16 residues. V gave up 1 base and J gave up 0 bases; unmatched junction bases: 5. Germline V gene sequence: CDR1 SGHRS, CDR2 YFSETQ. The CDR3 reads CASSLPPAGDQETQYF. CDR3 bases: TGCGCCAGCAGCTTGCCCCCAGCGGGGGACCAAGAGACCCAGTACTTC. The complete variable domain, with remaining parts taken from reference TRBV5-1 and TRBJ2-5, reads KAGVTQTPRYLIKTRGQQVTLSCSPISGHRSVSWYQQTPGQGLQFLFEYFSETQRNKGNFPGRFSGRQFSNSRSEMNVSTLELGDSALYLCASSLPPAGDQETQYFGPGTRLLVL.

V is TRBV5-1 and J is TRBJ1-4; 7 bases are a match to TRBD1. The trim removed 1 base at V and 7 bases at J, leaving 4 bases unmatched. The CDR3 length is 14 residues. CDR1 SGHRS and CDR2 YFSETQ come from the germline V gene. Written as DNA, the CDR3 is TGCGCCAGCAGCTTGACTCAGGGGGGTGAAAAACTGTTTTTT. Translation gives CASSLTQGGEKLFF.

This chain uses TRBV5-8 with TRBJ1-2; D uncertain. CDR1 and CDR2 (germline): SGHTS, YDEGEE. The V end was cut by 5 bases, the J end by 4 bases, with 15 bases between. The CDR3 totals 14 residues. This CDR3 reads CASRPDWVGYGYTF. In DNA form, the CDR3 reads TGTGCCAGCAGGCCCGACTGGGTAGGCTATGGCTACACCTTC.

The chain links TRBV6-5 to TRBJ2-3; D perhaps matches TRBD1 (5 bases). V was shortened by 2 bases and J by 1 base, with 10 bases between the two germline ends. The CDR3 is 15 amino acids. Germline loops: CDR1 MNHEY, CDR2 SVGAGI. DNA for the CDR3: TGTGCCAGCAGTTACCGGCAAGGGGGCACAGATACGCAGTATTTT. This encodes CASSYRQGGTDTQYF.

This chain connects TRBV5-1 to TRBJ2-7; D gene ambiguous. The CDR3 has 15 amino acids. Germline V gives CDR1 SGHRS, CDR2 YFSETQ. V dropped 5 bases and J dropped 2 bases, with 17 bases sitting between them. The CDR3 is CASRAVLESTYEQYF. CDR3 DNA: TGCGCCAGCAGGGCTGTCTTGGAGTCCACCTACGAGCAGTACTTC. Filled out from reference TRBV5-1 and TRBJ2-7, the complete variable domain reads KAGVTQTPRYLIKTRGQQVTLSCSPISGHRSVSWYQQTPGQGLQFLFEYFSETQRNKGNFPGRFSGRQFSNSRSEMNVSTLELGDSALYLCASRAVLESTYEQYFGPGTRLTVT.

This clone was observed a handful of times. J is TRBJ2-7 and V is TRBV19, with 13 nucleotides matching TRBD2. The junction had 5 bases not matched to a gene; V was cut back by 4 bases and J by 5 bases. The length of the CDR3 is 15 residues. Germline loops: CDR1 LNHDA, CDR2 SQIVND (reference sequence). CDR3 coding DNA: TGTGCCAGTAGTAGGGGACTAGCGGGACTACACGAGCAGTACTTC. It yields the protein CASSRGLAGLHEQYF.